Sequencing of this T cell receptor beta chain was carried out in a study of T cells after yellow fever vaccination. Whole-study context: Libraries from low-cell-number fractions were prepared with the SMART-Seq v4 Ultra Low Input RNA kit.

Findings and limits, study-wide: Some clonotypes, a small share, were shared between CD4 and CD8 compartments. The secondary response was weaker but peaked faster, day 5 versus 15.

V shed 4 bases and J shed 8 bases, with 13 bases lying between them. This CDR3 is built from 13 residues. Germline V CDR1 and CDR2: SGHDT, YYEEEE. 5'RACE template switching added a universal primer site and UMIs to TCR cDNA. MiXCR, applied by TCRdb to the 5' RACE reads, yields one record per CDR3 protein. Of 450,000 to 650,000 distinct CDR3 sequences in the sample, 21% were seen once. In regard to this clonotype: What it binds is not known.

The source is a man aged 18 to 29 who received the YFV17D yellow fever vaccine. Sequencing was performed on PBMCs, taken about 21 days after the first yellow fever vaccination. The chain couples TRBV5-6 to TRBJ2-1; D call uncertain. CDR3 DNA: TGTGCCAGCAGCCAATGGACCTCCCATGAGCAGTTCTTC. Translating gives CASSQWTSHEQFF. Full variable domain (remainder filled in from reference TRBV5-6 and TRBJ2-1): DAGVTQSPTHLIKTRGQQVTLRCSPKSGHDTVSWYQQALGQGPQFIFQYYEEEERQRGNFPDRFSGHQFPNYSSELNVNALLLGDSALYLCASSQWTSHEQFFGPGTRLTVL.